A single sample is the source of the 20 T cell receptor beta chains below, sequenced in a study of shared clonotypes between healthy human individuals. This table comes from immunoSEQ multiplex PCR, and its TCRdb copy is limited to in-frame clones, with some not included. This sample carries over a million clones, roughly 96% of them seen once, and the ten largest clones take 1% to 1.5%. Material for sequencing was naive CD4+ T cells sorted from blood. Subset here: CD45RA+ positively selected. These receptors all come from a man aged 25-40 years in good health.

Concerning this clone itself: Compared with germline, one end of the junction differs, possibly owing to a read error. This sequence joins TRBV30 and TRBJ2-6; perhaps TRBD1 as D (7 bases). Germline V lookup: CDR1 GTSNPN, CDR2 SVGIG (reference sequence). The CDR3 loop spans 13 amino acids. The CDR3 spells CAWSAQGGNVLTF. The DNA of the CDR3 is TGTGCCTGGAGCGCTCAGGGGGGCAACGTCCTGACTTTC.

As for this clone: The identical CDR3 is also encoded by other nucleotide sequences in the sample. The genes are TRBV6-6 and TRBJ2-1, with D uncertain. V was trimmed by 6 bases and J by 0 bases, leaving 6 bases between them. This CDR3 is 13 amino acids long. Germline assignment: CDR1 MNHNY and CDR2 SVGAGI (reference sequence). CDR3 in amino acids: CASSFDSYNEQFF. As DNA, the CDR3 is TGTGCCAGCAGCTTTGACTCCTACAATGAGCAGTTCTTC.

This clone was recorded only once. The chain links TRBV5-5 to TRBJ1-5; unclear D gene. From germline, CDR1 is SGHKS and CDR2 YYEKEE (reference sequence). CDR3 length: 13 residues. Trimming removed 4 bases from V and 4 bases from J, with 9 bases in between. CDR3 loop: CASSLNLNQPQHF. As DNA, the CDR3 is TGTGCCAGCAGCCTTAACTTGAATCAGCCCCAGCATTTT.

This chain uses TRBV14 with TRBJ2-7, with D unclear. This CDR3 comprises 15 residues. Germline V CDR1 and CDR2: SGHDN, FVKESK. With 3 bases removed from V and 6 bases from J, the gap between germline ends came to 18 bases. The CDR3 loop reads CASSHQRAVPGEQYF. The CDR3 region has the DNA TGTGCCAGCAGCCACCAACGGGCCGTGCCGGGCGAGCAGTACTTC.

This chain uses TRBV5-1 with TRBJ1-4, with 9 bases aligning to TRBD1. Per germline, CDR1 SGHRS and CDR2 YFSETQ. CDR3 length equals 15 residues. Losses at the gene ends were 4 bases for V and 8 bases for J; bases not matched to a gene: 9. CDR3: CASSTMGTGQEKLFF. Written as DNA, the CDR3 is TGCGCCAGCAGCACAATGGGGACAGGGCAAGAAAAACTGTTTTTT.

Only one count was recorded for this clone. The CDR3 DNA reads TGCGCCAGCAGCTTGCTTGGCGGGAGGGTCGGGGATGAGCAGTTCTTC. It encodes CASSLLGGRVGDEQFF. V and J are TRBV5-1 and TRBJ2-1, with 9 nucleotides matching TRBD2. V lost 1 base, J lost 8 bases, and 10 bases stayed unmatched. The CDR3 is 16 amino acids. The germline V gene has CDR1 SGHRS and CDR2 YFSETQ.

The genes are TRBV27 and TRBJ2-3; the D gene is possibly TRBD1 (5 bases). Trimming cost V 5 bases and J 9 bases, with 18 bases left between them. The germline V gene encodes CDR1 MNHEY and CDR2 SMNVEV (reference sequence). This CDR3 contains 14 residues. CDR3 DNA sequence: TGTGCCAGCAGTACACCCCACCAGGGAAGAACGCAGTATTTT. It encodes CASSTPHQGRTQYF.

This sequence joins TRBV7-8 and TRBJ2-7; D may be TRBD1 (6 bases). CDR1 SGHVS and CDR2 FQNEAQ come from the germline V gene. The CDR3 runs to 15 residues. The V gene lost 2 bases and the J gene lost 4 bases, with 15 bases spanning the gap. CDR3 in amino acids: CASSLNRARVYEQYF. The DNA for the CDR3 is TGTGCCAGCAGCTTAAACAGGGCTCGGGTTTACGAGCAGTACTTC.

This chain links TRBV15 with TRBJ1-1; D gene ambiguous. Germline CDR1 and CDR2: LNHNV and YYDKDF (reference sequence). CDR3 size: 16 residues. Deletions cut 8 bases from V and 2 bases from J, with 21 bases between. CDR3 in DNA: TGTGCCACCGAGCCGTCCCCCGCCGACTTTAACACTGAAGCTTTCTTT. It encodes CATEPSPADFNTEAFF.

Notes on this clone: One end of the junction fails to match germline, which may point to a read error. V is TRBV2 and J is TRBJ2-3; tentative D call: TRBD2 (6 bases). Germline lookup yields CDR1 SNHLY and CDR2 FYNNEI. The CDR3 has 8 amino acids. The CDR3 sequence is CATEGRNF. The CDR3 DNA sequence: TGTGCCACGGAGGGGCGTAATTTT.

The V and J genes are TRBV19 and TRBJ2-2, with TRBD1 matching 8 bases. V lost 4 bases, J lost 7 bases, and 5 bases stayed unmatched. The CDR3 loop spans 14 amino acids. Germline CDR1 is LNHDA and CDR2 is SQIVND (reference sequence). This chain's CDR3 is CASSTQGAGGELFF. The CDR3 DNA is TGTGCCAGTAGTACGCAGGGGGCTGGCGGGGAGCTGTTTTTT.

The chain carries TRBV2 and TRBJ1-5; D is undetermined. This CDR3 spans 17 amino acids. CDR1 is SNHLY, CDR2 FYNNEI, per germline. Trimming took 2 bases from V and 0 from J, leaving 14 bases between them. CDR3 in DNA: TGTGCCAGCAGTGAACCAACAGCAAGTAATAGCAATCAGCCCCAGCATTTT. It codes for CASSEPTASNSNQPQHF.

J is TRBJ2-7 and V is TRBV25-1; D remains unclear. V was pared by 8 bases and J by 0 bases, with 11 bases between. Germline CDR1 and CDR2: MGHDK and SYGVNS. The length of the CDR3 is 13 residues. The CDR3 region has the DNA TGTGCCAGCTTAGACCGTCACTCCTACGAGCAGTACTTC. It codes for CASLDRHSYEQYF.

The chain recombines TRBV5-4 with TRBJ2-5; D is unclear. The CDR3 loop spans 13 amino acids. Trimming stripped 0 bases from V and 5 bases from J, with 8 bases between. Germline CDR1 and CDR2: SGHNT and YYREEE (reference sequence). The CDR3 region is CASSLALWETQYF. CDR3 nucleotide sequence: TGTGCCAGCAGCTTGGCCCTATGGGAGACCCAGTACTTC.

The V and J genes are TRBV2 and TRBJ2-7; 8 bases fit TRBD2. In germline, CDR1 is SNHLY, CDR2 FYNNEI. The CDR3 sequence is 15 residues long. Unmatched junction bases numbered 6, after V lost 2 bases and J lost 3 bases. The CDR3 protein is CASSELAGAFYEQYF. The CDR3 DNA reads TGTGCCAGCAGTGAACTAGCGGGCGCTTTCTACGAGCAGTACTTC.

The CDR3 DNA reads as TGCAGCGTTGAGGGACTAGCGGGAGGGCCGACTCCATACGAGCAGTACTTC. The encoded protein is CSVEGLAGGPTPYEQYF. J is TRBJ2-7 and V is TRBV29-1; 16 nucleotides line up with TRBD2. This CDR3 is 17 amino acids long. CDR1 and CDR2 (germline): SQVTM, ANQGSEA. J was trimmed by 4 bases and V by 3 bases; bases with no gene match: 9.

This clone was counted once. The chain carries TRBV4-3 and TRBJ2-7; tentative D call: TRBD2 (6 bases). The ends were cut back, 0 bases at V and 3 bases at J, with 15 bases in the middle. Per germline, CDR1 LGHNA and CDR2 YSLEER. The CDR3 runs 16 residues. DNA for the CDR3: TGCGCCAGCAGCCAAGATCGAGGTGTCGGGAGCTACGAGCAGTACTTC. Residues: CASSQDRGVGSYEQYF.

As for this clone: A read error may account for a junction end that differs from germline. The V gene is TRBV2, the J gene TRBJ2-7, with D uncertain. Germline V CDR1 and CDR2: SNHLY, FYNNEI. This CDR3 is 11 amino acids long. Written as DNA, the CDR3 is TGTGCCAGCAGTGAACCCCCCTACCCCACCTTC. This gives the protein CASSEPPYPTF.

The chain carries TRBV27 and TRBJ2-7; the match to TRBD1 covers 7 bases. V lost 6 bases, J lost 3 bases, and 8 bases stayed unmatched. In germline, CDR1 is MNHEY, CDR2 SMNVEV (reference sequence). CDR3 length: 14 amino acids. CDR3 coding DNA: TGTGCCAGCAGGCGGACAGGAGGAGTCTACGAGCAGTACTTC. Protein: CASRRTGGVYEQYF.

The genes are TRBV7-2 and TRBJ2-7, with 7 bases lining up with TRBD1. The length of the CDR3 is 14 residues. CDR1 and CDR2 (germline): SGHTA, FQGNSA. Trimming removed 4 bases from V and 5 bases from J; junction bases left unmatched: 8. The CDR3 loop is CASSSYRGNHEQYF. Written as DNA, the CDR3 is TGTGCCAGCAGCTCTTACAGGGGTAACCACGAGCAGTACTTC.